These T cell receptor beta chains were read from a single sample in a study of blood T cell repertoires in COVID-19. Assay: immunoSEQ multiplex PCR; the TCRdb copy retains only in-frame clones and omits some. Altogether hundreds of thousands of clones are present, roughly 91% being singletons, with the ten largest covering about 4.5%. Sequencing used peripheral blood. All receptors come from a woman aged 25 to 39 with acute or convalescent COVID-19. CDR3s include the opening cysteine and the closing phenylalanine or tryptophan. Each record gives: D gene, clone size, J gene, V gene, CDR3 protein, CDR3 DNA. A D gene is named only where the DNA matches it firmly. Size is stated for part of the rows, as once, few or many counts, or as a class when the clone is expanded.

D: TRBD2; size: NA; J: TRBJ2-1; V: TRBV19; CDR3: CASMGRGYSYNEQFF; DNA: TGTGCCAGTATGGGGCGGGGGTATTCCTACAATGAGCAGTTCTTC
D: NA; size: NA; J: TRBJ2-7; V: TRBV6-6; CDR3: CASSYSQTVFTYEQYF; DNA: TGTGCCAGCAGTTACTCCCAGACAGTCTTCACATACGAGCAGTACTTC
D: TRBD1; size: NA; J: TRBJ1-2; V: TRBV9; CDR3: CASSANGGTQGWSGYTF; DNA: TGTGCCAGCAGCGCAAATGGGGGGACACAGGGGTGGAGTGGCTACACCTTC
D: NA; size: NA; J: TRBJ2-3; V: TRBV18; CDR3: CASSPPLLDRDSTDTQYF; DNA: TGTGCCAGCTCACCACCGCTACTAGACCGAGATAGCACAGATACGCAGTATTTT
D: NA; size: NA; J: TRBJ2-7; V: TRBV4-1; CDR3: CASSQETQNSYEQYF; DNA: TGCGCCAGCAGCCAAGAAACACAGAACTCCTACGAGCAGTACTTC
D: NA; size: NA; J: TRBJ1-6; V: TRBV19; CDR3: CASSISKGNSPLHF; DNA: TGTGCCAGTAGTATATCCAAGGGGAATTCACCCCTCCACTTT
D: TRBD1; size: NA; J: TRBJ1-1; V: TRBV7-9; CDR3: CASRFPGTGDTEAFF; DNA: TGTGCCAGCAGATTCCCCGGGACAGGGGACACTGAAGCTTTCTTT
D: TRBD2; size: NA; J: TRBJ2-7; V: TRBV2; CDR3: CASTTGTSGSRNEQYF; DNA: TGTGCCAGCACCACAGGGACTAGCGGGTCTCGCAACGAGCAGTACTTC
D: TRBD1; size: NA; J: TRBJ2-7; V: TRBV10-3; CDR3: CAIRDREGGEQYF; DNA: TGTGCCATCAGGGACAGGGAAGGTGGAGAGCAGTACTTC
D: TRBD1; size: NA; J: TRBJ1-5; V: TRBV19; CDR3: CASSDRGQPQHF; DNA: TGTGCCAGTAGCGACAGGGGCCAGCCCCAGCATTTT
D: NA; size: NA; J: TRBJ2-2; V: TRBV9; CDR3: CASSVGRPGDRELFF; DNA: TGTGCCAGCAGCGTAGGGAGACCCGGGGATCGGGAGCTGTTTTTT
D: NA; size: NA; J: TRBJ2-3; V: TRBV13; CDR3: CASSLGTGTDTQYF; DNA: TGTGCCAGCAGCTTAGGCACAGGGACAGATACGCAGTATTTT
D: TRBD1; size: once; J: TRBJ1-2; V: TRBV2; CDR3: CASSETRTGNSGYTF; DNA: TGTGCCAGCAGTGAAACAAGGACAGGGAACTCGGGCTACACCTTC
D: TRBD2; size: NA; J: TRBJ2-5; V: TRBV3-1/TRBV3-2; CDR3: CASSQRTSGGGGETQYF; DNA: TGTGCCAGCAGCCAGCGGACTAGCGGGGGCGGGGGGGAGACCCAGTACTTC
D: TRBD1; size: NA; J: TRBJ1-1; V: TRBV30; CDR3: CAWSVRDSEAFF; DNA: TGTGCCTGGAGTGTACGGGACAGCGAAGCTTTCTTT
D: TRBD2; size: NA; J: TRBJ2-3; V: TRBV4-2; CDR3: CASSQDGSGGNVNTDTQYF; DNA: TGTGCCAGCAGCCAAGATGGTAGCGGGGGGAACGTTAACACAGATACGCAGTATTTT
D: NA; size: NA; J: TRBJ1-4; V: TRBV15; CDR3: CATSRDPPRNTNEKLFF; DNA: TGTGCCACCAGCAGAGATCCACCCAGGAACACTAATGAAAAACTGTTTTTT
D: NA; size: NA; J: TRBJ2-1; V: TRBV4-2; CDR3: CASSQGSHNEQFF; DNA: TGTGCCAGCAGCCAAGGCAGTCACAATGAGCAGTTCTTC
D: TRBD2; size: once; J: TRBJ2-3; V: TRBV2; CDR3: CASTSRFTAGGQDTQYF; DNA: TGTGCCAGCACCTCGCGATTTACGGCGGGGGGGCAAGATACGCAGTATTTT
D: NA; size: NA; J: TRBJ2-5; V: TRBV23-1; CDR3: CASSQTSRNYSQTQYF; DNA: TGCGCCAGCAGTCAAACCTCACGGAACTACTCGCAGACCCAGTACTTC
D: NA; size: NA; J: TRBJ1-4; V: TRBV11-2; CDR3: CASVAGWARANEKLFF; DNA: TGTGCCAGCGTCGCGGGTTGGGCGCGTGCTAATGAAAAACTGTTTTTT
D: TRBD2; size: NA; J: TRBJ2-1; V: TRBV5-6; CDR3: CASEKRGVYNEQFF; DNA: TGTGCCAGCGAAAAGCGGGGGGTATACAATGAGCAGTTCTTC
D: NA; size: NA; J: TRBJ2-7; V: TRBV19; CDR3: CASSPGHLIPYEQYF; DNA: TGTGCCAGTAGCCCGGGACACCTGATCCCCTACGAGCAGTACTTC
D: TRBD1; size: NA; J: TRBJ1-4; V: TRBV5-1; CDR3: CASTLDRVGASNEKLFF; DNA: TGCGCCAGCACCCTGGACAGGGTAGGGGCCTCTAATGAAAAACTGTTTTTT
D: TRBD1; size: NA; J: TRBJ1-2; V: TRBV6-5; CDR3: CASSPRQGAAGYTF; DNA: TGTGCCAGCAGTCCGAGACAGGGAGCCGCTGGCTACACCTTC
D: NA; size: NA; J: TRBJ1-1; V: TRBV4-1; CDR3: CASSQVSRCGACLNTEAFF; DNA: TGCGCCAGCAGCCAAGTTTCTCGGTGCGGGGCCTGCTTGAACACTGAAGCTTTCTTT
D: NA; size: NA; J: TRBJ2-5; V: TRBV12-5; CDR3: CASGLVQETQYF; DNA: TGTGCTAGTGGTTTGGTACAGGAGACCCAGTACTTC
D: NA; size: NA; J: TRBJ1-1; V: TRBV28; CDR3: CASSLDRSTEAFF; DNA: TGTGCCAGCAGTCTTGACAGAAGCACTGAAGCTTTCTTT
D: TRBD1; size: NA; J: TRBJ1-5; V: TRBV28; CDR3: CASSFGTGSNQPQHF; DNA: TGTGCCAGCAGTTTTGGGACAGGGAGCAATCAGCCCCAGCATTTT
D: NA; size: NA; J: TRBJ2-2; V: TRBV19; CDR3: CASSGGDLFFTGELFF; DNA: TGTGCCAGTTCAGGAGGAGACCTCTTTTTTACCGGGGAGCTGTTTTTT
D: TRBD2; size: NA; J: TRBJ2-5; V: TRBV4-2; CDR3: CASSQDSSGGARETQYF; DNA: TGTGCCAGCAGCCAAGATTCTAGCGGGGGGGCCCGGGAGACCCAGTACTTC
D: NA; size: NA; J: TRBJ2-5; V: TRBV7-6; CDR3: CASSPGETQYF; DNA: TGTGCCAGCAGCCCAGGAGAGACCCAGTACTTC
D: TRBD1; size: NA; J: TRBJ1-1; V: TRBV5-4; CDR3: CASSEGTVTYTEAFF; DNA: TGTGCCAGCAGCGAGGGGACAGTCACGTACACTGAAGCTTTCTTT
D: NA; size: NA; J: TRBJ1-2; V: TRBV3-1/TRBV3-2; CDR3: CASSQGLANYGYTF; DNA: TGTGCCAGCAGCCAAGGATTAGCTAACTATGGCTACACCTTC
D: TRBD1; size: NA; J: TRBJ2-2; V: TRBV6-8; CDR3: CASGWTGGYLNTGELFF; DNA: TGTGCCAGCGGTTGGACAGGGGGCTATCTTAACACCGGGGAGCTGTTTTTT
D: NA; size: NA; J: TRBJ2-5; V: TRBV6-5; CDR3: CASSVDRSLSAQYF; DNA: TGTGCCAGCTCTGTAGACAGAAGCTTATCGGCCCAGTACTTC